These 9 T cell receptor beta chains originate from one sample sequenced in a study of blood T cell repertoires in COVID-19. Repertoires were generated with immunoSEQ multiplex PCR, while TCRdb's copy carries only in-frame clones and drops some. The repertoire consists of 150,000 to 200,000 clones, with roughly three quarters occurring once and the leading ten covering roughly a sixth. What was sequenced was peripheral blood. The source is a man in his 60s with active or convalescent COVID-19.

About this clone itself: The junction differs from germline at one of its ends, possibly a read error. The V call is TRBV28, the J call TRBJ1-5, with D perhaps TRBD1 (5 bases). Germline CDR1 MDHEN, CDR2 SYDVKM. The CDR3 loop spans 16 amino acids. The CDR3 region is CPSPLRGGERGQPQHF. The CDR3 region has the DNA TGTCCCAGCCCCTTACGGGGGGGGGAAAGGGGTCAGCCCCAGCATTTT.

CDR3 in amino acids: CASTPRGGERGSGANVLTF. CDR3 DNA: TGTGCCAGCACCCCCCGGGGGGGGGAGAGGGGCTCTGGGGCCAACGTCCTGACTTTC. The genes are TRBV6-2 or TRBV6-3 and TRBJ2-6; the match to TRBD2 covers 8 bases. Unmatched junction bases numbered 14, after V lost 7 bases and J lost 0 bases. The CDR3 is 19 residues long. Germline lookup yields CDR1 MNHEY and CDR2 SVGEGT.

This clone has more than one count but fewer than ten. The V call is TRBV29-1, the J call TRBJ2-7, with TRBD2 matching over 11 bases. V gave up 6 bases and J gave up 6 bases; unmatched junction bases: 13. Germline assignment: CDR1 SQVTM and CDR2 ANQGSEA. This CDR3 contains 15 residues. CDR3 coding DNA: TGCAGCGTGGGGGGGGTGCTAGCGGGAGGTTCCGAGCAGTACTTC. Its translation is CSVGGVLAGGSEQYF.

V and J are TRBV2 and TRBJ2-3; 11 bases are shared with TRBD2. V trimming: 6 bases; J trimming: 6 bases; junction bases outside the gene matches: 8. The CDR3 runs to 15 residues. Germline CDR1 is SNHLY and CDR2 is FYNNEI. The CDR3 coding sequence is TGTGCCAGCAGCCCGGGACTAGCGGCGGCCGATACGCAGTATTTT. As protein: CASSPGLAAADTQYF.

This clone has more than one count but fewer than ten. The genes are TRBV6-2 or TRBV6-3 and TRBJ1-5, with D possibly being TRBD1 (6 bases). The CDR3 sequence is 15 residues long. The V gene lost 7 bases and the J gene lost 0 bases, with 13 bases spanning the gap. Looked up from germline, CDR1 is MNHEY and CDR2 is SVGEGT. The CDR3: CASTPRQDSNQPQHF. In nucleotides, the CDR3 is TGTGCCAGCACCCCGCGACAGGATAGCAATCAGCCCCAGCATTTT.

V and J are TRBV10-3 and TRBJ2-1; 7 nucleotides align to TRBD1. The germline CDR1 and CDR2 sequences are ENHRY and SYGVKD. The J segment lost 0 bases and the V segment lost 5 bases, leaving 4 bases of the junction unmatched. The CDR3 consists of 15 residues. CDR3 amino acids: CAISRTGNSYNEQFF. The DNA for the CDR3 is TGTGCCATCAGTAGGACAGGCAACTCCTACAATGAGCAGTTCTTC.

The chain is built from TRBV11-2 and TRBJ1-4, with a possible D match to TRBD1 (5 bases). The CDR3 spans 14 residues. CDR1 is SGHAT and CDR2 is FQNNGV in the germline V gene. Trimming pared 5 bases from V and 7 bases from J, leaving 14 bases between. The CDR3: CASSLSRVFEKLFF. As DNA, the CDR3 is TGTGCCAGCAGCCTAAGCAGGGTTTTTGAAAAACTGTTTTTT. The whole variable domain, filled in from reference TRBV11-2 and TRBJ1-4, reads EAGVAQSPRYKIIEKRQSVAFWCNPISGHATLYWYQQILGQGPKLLIQFQNNGVVDDSQLPKDRFSAERLKGVDSTLKIQPAKLEDSAVYLCASSLSRVFEKLFFGSGTQLSVL.

This clone has a count of ten or more. The V gene is TRBV11-2, the J gene TRBJ2-7; TRBD2 might be the D (6 bases). The germline gives CDR1 SGHAT, CDR2 FQNNGV. The CDR3 is made up of 14 amino acids. V was pared by 3 bases and J by 0 bases, with 9 bases between. CDR3 coding DNA: TGTGCCAGCAGCTTTGGAGGGCCCTCCTACGAGCAGTACTTC. Translating gives CASSFGGPSYEQYF.

The J gene is TRBJ2-2, the V gene TRBV4-3, with 8 nucleotides matching TRBD2. The trim removed 4 bases at V and 6 bases at J, leaving 10 bases unmatched. CDR3 size: 16 residues. Germline V lookup: CDR1 LGHNA, CDR2 YSLEER. In DNA form, the CDR3 reads TGCGCCAGCAGCCCCTCGTTCGCGGGAGGCCCCGGGGAGCTGTTTTTT. Protein sequence: CASSPSFAGGPGELFF.